This TCR beta chain emerged from a study of cytomegalovirus exposure and HLA in healthy donors. The PCR was carried out with 60 Vbeta primers and 13 Jbeta primers. Generated by immunoSEQ multiplex PCR, the TCRdb table keeps only in-frame clones and is missing some. Of some 95,000 clones in the sample, under 75% were seen once. Unrecorded immune exposures were likely, despite nominal health at sampling. On this clone itself: Its cognate antigen is unknown.

Findings and limits, study-wide: In an earlier analysis, productive rearrangement rates for most beta V segments clustered near 87% or 30%. Sequencing had likely introduced a cluster of highly shared sequence variants as an artifact.

V dropped 3 bases and J dropped 8 bases, with 11 bases sitting between them. This CDR3 contains 13 residues. Germline assignment: CDR1 SGHTA and CDR2 FQGTGA. The receptor's source is a female donor in good health and CMV-seronegative. Input material: PBMCs. The chain has TRBV7-3 and TRBJ1-3; D remains unclear. The CDR3 loop reads CASSFLSGDTIYF. Here the CDR3 DNA reads TGTGCCAGCAGCTTTCTCAGCGGAGACACCATATATTTT.